These 31 T cell receptor beta chains were sequenced from one sample in a study of spatial heterogeneity in lung cancer. TCRdb redid the calling of the 5' RACE reads with MiXCR, one entry per CDR3 protein. The data contain more than 35,000 distinct CDR3 sequences, 5% to 5.5% of them singletons. Time point reported: sample taken at primary tumor resection. The sample in question was PBMCs, obtained at surgery. These receptors were taken from a female donor with early-stage non-small cell lung cancer.

V and J are TRBV9 and TRBJ2-7, with 10 bases identical to TRBD1. Germline CDR1 reads SGDLS; CDR2 reads YYNGEE. J lost 3 bases, V lost 3 bases, and 3 bases had no gene match. The CDR3 has 14 residues. The CDR3 DNA reads TGTGCCAGCAGCGGGTGGGACAGGGGCTACGAGCAGTACTTC. This encodes CASSGWDRGYEQYF.

J is TRBJ1-1 and V is TRBV2; D call uncertain. The CDR3 has 11 amino acids. With 8 bases removed from V and 4 bases from J, the gap between germline ends came to 8 bases. Germline CDR1 reads SNHLY; CDR2 reads FYNNEI. CDR3 coding DNA: TGTGCCAGCGTGAGGGTCACTGAAGCTTTCTTT. Translated: CASVRVTEAFF. Together with reference TRBV2 and TRBJ1-1, the CDR3 gives the full variable domain: EPEVTQTPSHQVTQMGQEVILRCVPISNHLYFYWYRQILGQKVEFLVSFYNNEISEKSEIFDDQFSVERPDGSNFTLKIRSTKLEDSAMYFCASVRVTEAFFGQGTRLTVV.

In this sample, this clonotype turned up many times. V usage is TRBV27 and J usage is TRBJ2-3; 10 nucleotides line up with TRBD1. The CDR3 has 18 amino acids. Germline CDR1 MNHEY, CDR2 SMNVEV (reference sequence). Germline trimming cut 10 bases from V and 5 bases from J; bases unmatched to any gene: 21. As DNA, the CDR3 is TGTGCCACCACAGTCCATCGGACAGGGGGGGCGAGGGGAGATACGCAGTATTTT. Protein product: CATTVHRTGGARGDTQYF.

This clonotype was found many times. The junction departs from the called germline gene at one end, perhaps through a read error. The CDR3 reads CASNLAGVSQETQYF. In DNA form, the CDR3 reads TGTGCCAGCAATTTAGCGGGGGTGTCCCAAGAGACCCAGTACTTC. The gene calls are TRBV12-3 or TRBV12-4 and TRBJ2-5; 9 bases fit TRBD2. CDR3 length equals 15 residues.

This chain joins TRBV20-1 and TRBJ2-3, with 9 bases that match TRBD2. Germline V gene data show CDR1 as DFQATT and CDR2 as SNEGSKA (reference sequence). Losses at the gene ends were 1 base for V and 5 bases for J; bases not matched to a gene: 4. The CDR3 contains 14 residues. CDR3 DNA: TGCAGTGCTAGAGTTCTAGCGGGGTTAGATACGCAGTATTTT. It is translated as CSARVLAGLDTQYF.

This clonotype was observed a few times. The chain links TRBV7-3 to TRBJ2-2, with D possibly matching TRBD1 (6 bases). This CDR3 spans 16 amino acids. Trimming stripped 5 bases from V and 6 bases from J, with 19 bases between. Per the germline V gene, CDR1 is SGHTA and CDR2 is FQGTGA. CDR3 nucleotide sequence: TGTGCCAGCAGCACTCAGGGGCGGCAAATCCCCGGGGAGCTGTTTTTT. Translation: CASSTQGRQIPGELFF.

This clonotype was seen many times. The chain combines TRBV10-3 with TRBJ2-5; D remains ambiguous. V lost 0 bases and J 7 bases, leaving 12 bases between the germline ends. CDR3 length equals 14 residues. The germline CDR1 and CDR2 sequences are ENHRY and SYGVKD. In DNA form, the CDR3 reads TGTGCCATCAGTGAGTCAGGCGTCCCTGTGACCCAGTACTTC. As protein: CAISESGVPVTQYF.

This clonotype showed up just a few times. The rearrangement uses TRBV10-3 and TRBJ2-4; weak D call: TRBD2 (5 bases). Trimming took 3 bases from V and 9 from J, leaving 15 bases between them. CDR1 and CDR2 from the germline V gene are ENHRY and SYGVKD. The CDR3 consists of 14 residues. As DNA, the CDR3 is TGTGCCATCAGTGACCCTGGACTTTTAGTCATTCAGTACTTC. Translated: CAISDPGLLVIQYF.

This clonotype was seen repeatedly, ten times or more. This rearrangement joins TRBV6-2 or TRBV6-3 to TRBJ2-3, with a possible D match to TRBD2 (6 bases). This CDR3 is built from 14 residues. Germline CDR1 is MNHEY and CDR2 is SVGEGT. The V end lost 7 bases, the J end lost 0 bases, and 11 bases lay between the germline ends. In DNA, the CDR3 is TGTGCCAGCACCCCAAGCGGGAGCACAGATACGCAGTATTTT. Its protein is CASTPSGSTDTQYF.

In its sample, this clonotype was seen many times. The CDR3 nucleotides read TGCAGCGGTTACAGGAGCGTAGATACGCAGTATTTT. This encodes CSGYRSVDTQYF. The chain links TRBV29-1 to TRBJ2-3; D possibly corresponds to TRBD1 (5 bases). The CDR3 has 12 amino acids. V shed 7 bases and J shed 5 bases, with 13 bases lying between them. The V gene's germline CDR1 is SQVTM and CDR2 ANQGSEA.

This clonotype was recorded many times. V usage is TRBV12-3 or TRBV12-4 and J usage is TRBJ2-3; TRBD2 is a possible D gene (6 bases). The ends were cut back, 5 bases at V and 14 bases at J, with 17 bases in the middle. This CDR3 region has 12 residues. The CDR3 here is CASSLGTGSGYF. The CDR3 nucleotides are TGTGCCAGCAGTCTCGGGACTGGGAGCGGGTATTTT.

This clonotype was seen ten or more times. The V call is TRBV4-1, the J call TRBJ2-3; TRBD1 agrees at 7 bases. Germline CDR1 reads MGHRA; CDR2 reads YSYEKL. There are 15 residues in the CDR3. V shed 8 bases and J 0 bases; nucleotides not matched to a gene: 8. Written as DNA, the CDR3 is TGCGCCAGCGGGACGGGACAGCAGAGCACAGATACGCAGTATTTT. This gives the protein CASGTGQQSTDTQYF.

At least ten counts were recorded for this clonotype. The chain is built from TRBV10-1 and TRBJ2-3; D is possibly TRBD1 or TRBD2 (6 bases each). The CDR3 runs 14 residues. Germline V CDR1 and CDR2: WNHNN, SYGVQD (reference sequence). Trimming took 8 bases from V and 5 from J, leaving 17 bases between them. CDR3 amino acids: CASARGDLKDTQYF. In nucleotides, the CDR3 is TGCGCCAGCGCTAGGGGGGATCTCAAAGATACGCAGTATTTT.

This clonotype came up a few times. J is TRBJ1-2 and V is TRBV6-5; D is possibly TRBD1 (5 bases). The CDR3 has 15 residues. Trimming took 2 bases from V and 0 from J, leaving 10 bases between them. Germline values: CDR1 MNHEY, CDR2 SVGAGI. The CDR3 region is CASSYGQHSNYGYTF. DNA for the CDR3: TGTGCCAGCAGTTACGGACAACATTCTAACTATGGCTACACCTTC.

This clonotype was counted ten times or more. The chain has TRBV9 and TRBJ2-7; a weak D match, TRBD1 (5 bases). Germline CDR1 and CDR2: SGDLS and YYNGEE. Trimming took 7 bases from V and 0 from J, leaving 14 bases between them. The CDR3 is made up of 14 amino acids. The DNA for the CDR3 is TGTGCCAGCGCCTCGGGCAGGGACTCCTACGAGCAGTACTTC. It yields the protein CASASGRDSYEQYF.

This clonotype has ten or more counts. The rearrangement uses TRBV10-3 and TRBJ2-1; 12 bases fit TRBD2. J gave up 7 bases and V 3 bases, and 7 bases lay outside the gene matches. CDR1 is ENHRY and CDR2 is SYGVKD in the germline V gene. The CDR3 runs 16 residues. DNA of the CDR3: TGTGCCATCAGTGATCCTCCTAGCGGGGGGGCAAATGAGCAGTTCTTC. Translating gives CAISDPPSGGANEQFF.

In this sample, this clonotype turned up a few times. The chain combines TRBV6-5 with TRBJ1-2; 7 nucleotides match TRBD1. In germline, CDR1 is MNHEY, CDR2 SVGAGI. There are 16 residues in the CDR3. The J segment lost 6 bases and the V segment lost 6 bases, leaving 16 bases of the junction unmatched. CDR3 bases: TGTGCCAGCAGCCTATCCGGGACAGCGGTGGCGCATGGCTACACCTTC. Its protein is CASSLSGTAVAHGYTF.

The V call is TRBV20-1, the J call TRBJ1-1; no reliable D call. The CDR3 totals 12 residues. Trimming removed 3 bases from V and 0 bases from J, with 5 bases in between. CDR1 is DFQATT, CDR2 SNEGSKA, per germline (reference sequence). CDR3 bases: TGCAGTGCTAGGAGTCTGAACACTGAAGCTTTCTTT. Translating it yields CSARSLNTEAFF.

This clonotype was found many times. J is TRBJ2-2 and V is TRBV12-3 or TRBV12-4; no firm D call. This CDR3 has 14 residues. V lost 7 bases, J lost 6 bases, and 15 bases lay in between. CDR3 region: CASKPSGGPGELFF. The DNA of the CDR3 is TGTGCCAGCAAACCATCGGGTGGCCCCGGGGAGCTGTTTTTT.

The chain is built from TRBV5-1 and TRBJ1-2, with TRBD1 identical over 7 bases. Germline loops: CDR1 SGHRS, CDR2 YFSETQ. The CDR3 covers 14 residues. V gave up 3 bases and J gave up 3 bases; unmatched junction bases: 5. This CDR3 reads CASSYTGQDYGYTF. CDR3 nucleotide sequence: TGCGCCAGCAGCTATACCGGACAGGACTATGGCTACACCTTC.

At least ten counts were recorded for this clonotype. The chain recombines TRBV4-3 with TRBJ1-1; tentative D call: TRBD1 (5 bases). The CDR3 is made up of 15 amino acids. The V gene's germline CDR1 is LGHNA and CDR2 YSLEER. Trimming removed 0 bases from V and 5 bases from J, with 13 bases in between. CDR3 in DNA: TGCGCCAGCAGCCAAGATGGAGGGACCGGGACTGAAGCTTTCTTT. Its translation: CASSQDGGTGTEAFF.

This clonotype came up many times. This chain joins TRBV5-1 and TRBJ2-5, with TRBD1 matching 9 bases. Germline assignment: CDR1 SGHRS and CDR2 YFSETQ. V lost 4 bases, J lost 5 bases, and 3 bases stayed unmatched. The CDR3 sequence is 13 residues long. The CDR3 DNA follows: TGCGCCAGCAGCCGGGACAGGGATGAGACCCAGTACTTC. Amino acid sequence: CASSRDRDETQYF.

At least ten counts were recorded for this clonotype. CDR3 coding DNA: TGTGCCACCAGTGATTTCGGCAGCTCTGGAAACACCATATATTTT. Translated: CATSDFGSSGNTIYF. This chain links TRBV24-1 with TRBJ1-3; D is undetermined. Trimming took off 1 base at V and 0 bases at J, with 6 bases between the two ends. Germline V gives CDR1 KGHDR, CDR2 SFDVKD. The CDR3 is 15 residues long.

This clonotype was seen many times. The gene calls are TRBV6-6 and TRBJ2-7; 11 bases are a match to TRBD1. The length of the CDR3 is 15 residues. V shed 5 bases, J shed 4 bases, and the junction held 7 bases outside the gene matches. CDR1 is MNHNY, CDR2 SVGAGI, per germline (reference sequence). The CDR3 DNA sequence: TGTGCCAGCAGTCCCGGACAGGGGGCTCGGTACGAGCAGTACTTC. Its protein is CASSPGQGARYEQYF.

This clonotype was counted many times. The V gene is TRBV19, the J gene TRBJ2-3, with TRBD2 identical over 7 bases. With 10 bases clipped from V and 6 bases from J, the junction kept 13 bases outside the gene matches. Germline CDR1 is LNHDA and CDR2 is SQIVND (reference sequence). The CDR3 is made up of 14 amino acids. CDR3 nucleotides: TGTGCCACCATGGAGGGACTACCTCTGGATACGCAGTATTTT. Protein: CATMEGLPLDTQYF. Using reference TRBV19 and TRBJ2-3 for the parts outside the CDR3, the full variable domain is DGGITQSPKYLFRKEGQNVTLSCEQNLNHDAMYWYRQDPGQGLRLIYYSQIVNDFQKGDIAEGYSVSREKKESFPLTVTSAQKNPTAFYLCATMEGLPLDTQYFGPGTRLTVL.

This clonotype was detected many times. V is TRBV28 and J is TRBJ1-2; 7 bases map to TRBD1. CDR3 length: 14 residues. Germline CDR1 is MDHEN and CDR2 is SYDVKM. The V and J ends lost 7 bases and 0 bases, in that order; junction bases with no gene match: 5. CDR3 sequence reads: CASIGTVSNYGYTF. CDR3 DNA: TGTGCCAGCATAGGGACAGTGTCTAACTATGGCTACACCTTC.

In its sample, this clonotype was seen many times. Here the CDR3 DNA reads TGTGCCAGCAGCTTGGAGGCACTATGGACCACTCCAGGAGGGGCCAACGTCCTGACTTTC. Protein product: CASSLEALWTTPGGANVLTF. The chain joins TRBV5-6 to TRBJ2-6; D remains unclear. The germline V gene has CDR1 SGHDT and CDR2 YYEEEE. The CDR3 runs to 20 residues. V was pared by 0 bases and J by 4 bases, with 23 bases between.

Many counts were recorded for this clonotype. The chain couples TRBV11-2 to TRBJ1-1; D is undetermined. Germline CDR1 SGHAT, CDR2 FQNNGV. V was trimmed by 2 bases and J by 4 bases, leaving 11 bases between them. The CDR3 extends over 14 amino acids. CDR3 nucleotide sequence: TGTGCCAGCAGCTTAACCGGGGAGGTCACTGAAGCTTTCTTT. This encodes CASSLTGEVTEAFF.

This clonotype has ten or more counts. The chain uses TRBV5-1 and TRBJ1-2; D possibly corresponds to TRBD1 (6 bases). The CDR3 has 15 amino acids. Trimming removed 0 bases at V and 3 bases at J, with 12 bases between. From germline, CDR1 is SGHRS and CDR2 YFSETQ. CDR3: CASSLGGGADYGYTF. The CDR3 nucleotides are TGCGCCAGCAGCTTGGGCGGGGGCGCGGACTATGGCTACACCTTC.

This clonotype was observed a handful of times. The genes are TRBV7-9 and TRBJ2-7; D tentatively fits TRBD1 or TRBD2 (6 bases each). The CDR3 contains 14 residues. Trimming stripped 2 bases from V and 5 bases from J, with 13 bases between. The V gene's germline CDR1 is SEHNR and CDR2 FQNEAQ (reference sequence). Here the CDR3 DNA reads TGTGCCAGCAGCTTAAGGGGGGAGTCCGACGAGCAGTACTTC. It translates to CASSLRGESDEQYF.

The chain employs TRBV2 and TRBJ2-7; 9 positions agree with TRBD1. V lost 0 bases and J lost 12; bases outside the gene matches: 9. Germline assignment: CDR1 SNHLY and CDR2 FYNNEI. The CDR3 length is 14 residues. The CDR3 is CASSEAQTGGVRYF. In DNA form, the CDR3 reads TGTGCCAGCAGTGAAGCCCAGACAGGGGGAGTTCGGTACTTC.